The clone carrying this TCR beta chain showed up just once. V was clipped by 2 bases and J by 6 bases; unmatched bases: 5. This CDR3 contains 15 residues. Germline lookup yields CDR1 SGHDT and CDR2 YYEEEE. Those enrolled in Seattle joined during active infection and were followed longitudinally afterward. This sample stems from a study of blood T cell repertoires in COVID-19. Authors' analysis steps: Amplified reference gene primers provided the basis for estimating nucleated cell counts. The assay was immunoSEQ multiplex PCR, and TCRdb's table has in-frame clones only and misses some. The D gene and trimming were derived from the DNA, and the V and J assignments and clone size from that table. The data show 70,000 to 95,000 clones, roughly nine tenths seen once.

The sample consisted of peripheral blood. This chain connects TRBV5-6 to TRBJ1-2; 12 nucleotides agree with TRBD1. The receptor was derived from a man aged 50-60 years with COVID-19, enrolled during active disease. CDR3 nucleotides: TGTGCCAGCAGCTTTAGGGGACAGGGGGCTAATGGCTACACCTTC. Its protein product is CASSFRGQGANGYTF. Full variable domain (rest looked up from reference TRBV5-6 and TRBJ1-2): DAGVTQSPTHLIKTRGQQVTLRCSPKSGHDTVSWYQQALGQGPQFIFQYYEEEERQRGNFPDRFSGHQFPNYSSELNVNALLLGDSALYLCASSFRGQGANGYTFGSGTRLTVV.